Below are 11 T cell receptor beta chains sequenced from a single sample in a study of molecular identifiers for immune sequencing clone quantification. One entry per CDR3 protein, called by TCRdb with MiXCR from the PCR reads. There are some 35,000 distinct CDR3 sequences in the sample; 19% occur only once, and about 1% lies in the top ten. Sequences were obtained from naive CD8+ T cells from blood, with Jurkat cell RNA spiked in. This sample's subset: FACS-sorted CD8+CD4-CCR7+CD45RA+ naive T cells. These receptors all come from a human donor in good health. Some libraries in this study had Jurkat cell RNA spiked in.

This clonotype was detected only a few times. The chain employs TRBV5-5 and TRBJ2-7; 7 nucleotides align to TRBD1. Unmatched junction bases numbered 11, after V lost 6 bases and J lost 2 bases. CDR1 is SGHKS and CDR2 is YYEKEE in the germline V gene (reference sequence). The CDR3 extends over 15 amino acids. The CDR3, as DNA: TGTGCCAGCACCCCTCACAGGGGATATGCCTACGAGCAGTACTTC. Encoded protein: CASTPHRGYAYEQYF.

This clonotype has a count of ten or more. This chain uses TRBV9 with TRBJ2-2; D is perhaps TRBD2 (5 bases). V was pared by 0 bases and J by 9 bases, with 6 bases between. The CDR3 runs to 12 residues. Looked up from germline, CDR1 is SGDLS and CDR2 is YYNGEE. The CDR3 nucleotides read TGTGCCAGCAGCGTAGCCGGGAGGGAGCTGTTTTTT. It codes for CASSVAGRELFF.

V gene TRBV7-9 combines with J gene TRBJ2-3; D remains unclear. This CDR3 is built from 13 residues. Trimming removed 8 bases from V and 6 bases from J, with 15 bases in between. Germline assignment: CDR1 SEHNR and CDR2 FQNEAQ (reference sequence). The CDR3 sequence is CASSNTHTDTQYF. CDR3 DNA sequence: TGTGCCAGCTCAAATACCCACACGGATACGCAGTATTTT.

The sample holds one count of this clonotype. This may stem from a read error, because a much larger clone lies one nucleotide away. This sequence joins TRBV27 and TRBJ1-5, with 8 bases aligning to TRBD1. V shed 2 bases, J shed 4 bases, and the junction held 4 bases outside the gene matches. CDR3 length: 15 amino acids. The germline gives CDR1 MNHEY, CDR2 SMNVEV (reference sequence). CDR3 bases: TGTGCCAGCAGTTTAACCAGGACAGGGAATCAGCCCCAGCATTTT. Its protein is CASSLTRTGNQPQHF.

By its share, this clonotype is medium-sized. This sequence joins TRBV7-6 and TRBJ2-3; 7 positions agree with TRBD2. Germline CDR1 is SGHVS and CDR2 is FNYEAQ. J was trimmed by 2 bases and V by 1 base; bases with no gene match: 6. This CDR3 has 16 amino acids. The CDR3 here is CASSLVQRDLTDTQYF. CDR3 nucleotides: TGTGCCAGCAGCTTAGTCCAGCGGGACCTCACAGATACGCAGTATTTT.

This clonotype was detected ten times or more. The V call is TRBV28, the J call TRBJ2-5, with D maybe TRBD2 (6 bases). CDR3 size: 13 residues. Between the trimmed V and J ends, which lost 8 bases and 5 bases, there was a span of 15 bases. The V gene's germline CDR1 is MDHEN and CDR2 SYDVKM. The CDR3 DNA reads as TGTGCCAGCCTTGGAGGGGTTTCTGAGACCCAGTACTTC. Protein: CASLGGVSETQYF.

This clonotype was seen more than once but under ten times. V is TRBV4-1 and J is TRBJ1-1, with a possible D match to TRBD1 (5 bases). The germline V gene encodes CDR1 MGHRA and CDR2 YSYEKL. The CDR3 runs 13 residues. V was shortened by 4 bases and J by 2 bases, with 8 bases between the two germline ends. The CDR3 reads CASSPGANTEAFF. The CDR3 DNA is TGCGCCAGCAGCCCCGGGGCCAACACTGAAGCTTTCTTT.

The V gene is TRBV25-1, the J gene TRBJ2-1, with D possibly TRBD2 on 6 matching bases. The CDR3 runs 13 residues. Germline lookup yields CDR1 MGHDK and CDR2 SYGVNS. V lost 6 bases and J 5 bases, leaving 11 bases between the germline ends. The CDR3 loop reads CASREGLDNEQFF. The CDR3 bases are TGTGCCAGCAGGGAGGGACTCGACAATGAGCAGTTCTTC.

Comments on this clonotype: A read error may explain this, as a much larger clone is one base away. The gene calls are TRBV19 and TRBJ1-1; D is undetermined. The germline gives CDR1 LNHDA, CDR2 SQIVND (reference sequence). This CDR3 has 15 residues. CDR3 bases: TGTGCCAGTAGTAATACTGGACTGCCGAACACTGAAGTTTTCTTT. Amino acid sequence: CASSNTGLPNTEVFF.

A remark on this clonotype: With a much larger clone just one base away, this may be a read error. J is TRBJ2-3 and V is TRBV12-3 or TRBV12-4; the match to TRBD2 covers 11 bases. The junction had 5 bases not matched to a gene; V was cut back by 11 bases and J by 4 bases. The CDR3 runs to 13 residues. CDR3 nucleotides: TGTGCCTCGGGGACTAGCGGCGCAGATACGCAGTATTTT. Residues: CASGTSGADTQYF.

The table lists this clonotype with many counts. The chain joins TRBV6-2 or TRBV6-3 to TRBJ2-7, with TRBD2 identical over 7 bases. J lost 2 bases, V lost 5 bases, and 9 bases had no gene match. The CDR3 sequence is 15 residues long. Looked up from germline, CDR1 is MNHEY and CDR2 is SVGEGT. The DNA for the CDR3 is TGTGCCAGCAGTACCCCTCGGACTAGAGCCTACGAGCAGTACTTC. Translating gives CASSTPRTRAYEQYF.